This T cell receptor (beta chain) originates from a study of OX40 agonist ivuxolimab in advanced cancers. Study as a whole: Patients' therapy was ivuxolimab, an antibody that acts as an agonist of OX40 (CD134). Prior checkpoint blockade (anti-PD-1, anti-PD-L1 or anti-CTLA-4) was permitted; about 40% had it. Broader study findings: Within 6 weeks, CD4+ and CD8+ blood T cells expanded clonally at 0.1 to 3.0 mg/kg. Partial responders at 0.1-3.0 mg/kg showed near-lowest clonal expansion.

V lost 9 bases to trimming and J lost 4 bases, with 15 bases between them. Germline V gene data show CDR1 as LNHDA and CDR2 as SQIVND (reference sequence). The CDR3 is 13 amino acids. On this clone itself: The antigen remains undetermined.

Assay used: immunoSEQ multiplex PCR; TCRdb lists only in-frame clones, some missing. The table lists tens of thousands of clones, 75% to 95% of them singletons. This sequence was found in an adult with an advanced solid tumor such as melanoma, head and neck, liver or kidney cancer. The rearrangement uses TRBV19 and TRBJ1-2; D is perhaps TRBD1 (5 bases). The specimen comprised CD4+ or CD8+ T cells sorted from blood, sampled in a trial of the OX40 agonist ivuxolimab. As DNA, the CDR3 is TGTGCCAGCCGGGACGGGGGTCGCTATGGCTACACCTTC. Its protein is CASRDGGRYGYTF.